These T cell receptor beta chains were read from a single sample in a study of OX40 agonist ivuxolimab in advanced cancers. The data were produced by immunoSEQ multiplex PCR, yet TCRdb's version contains in-frame clones alone and is incomplete. The data contain some 59,000 clones, 82% of them singletons. Specimen: CD4+ or CD8+ T cells sorted from blood, collected in a trial of the OX40 agonist ivuxolimab. The receptors come from an adult with an advanced solid tumor such as melanoma, head and neck, liver or kidney cancer. CDR3s include the opening cysteine and the closing phenylalanine or tryptophan. D genes are given only for firm matches. The listing skips clone size in some rows; elsewhere it reads once, few, many or a size class.

.,TRBJ1-5,TRBV2,.,TGTGCCAGCAGTGAAAGGACAACTAGCAATCAGCCCCAGCATTTT,CASSERTTSNQPQHF
.,TRBJ1-1,TRBV28,once,TGTGCCAGCAGTTTAAGGATGTTGGGGGGGAACACTGAAGCTTTCTTT,CASSLRMLGGNTEAFF
.,TRBJ1-2,TRBV30,few,TGTGCCTGGAGCGACGACTATGGCTACACCTTC,CAWSDDYGYTF
.,TRBJ1-4,TRBV28,.,TGTGCCAGCAGTTTCGGCATGGTGCCCCTGCAGGAAAAACTGTTTTTT,CASSFGMVPLQEKLFF
.,TRBJ1-2,TRBV27,.,TGTGCCAGCGTCGCCGCGCCGGAGGGCTACACCTTC,CASVAAPEGYTF
.,TRBJ1-1,TRBV5-4,.,TGTGCCAGCAGCTTGGCCGGGGTCCAGGGGAACACTGAAGCTTTCTTT,CASSLAGVQGNTEAFF
.,TRBJ2-5,TRBV6-6,once,TGTGCCAGCAGTTCCGCAAGTGAGACCCAGTACTTC,CASSSASETQYF
TRBD2,TRBJ2-7,TRBV6-5,.,TGTGCCAGCAGTTACTTGGACCTAGCGGGAGCTCACGAGCAGTACTTC,CASSYLDLAGAHEQYF
.,TRBJ2-3,TRBV7-6,medium-sized,TGTGCCAGCAGCCCCTTGGACGGCACTAGCACAGATACGCAGTATTTT,CASSPLDGTSTDTQYF
.,TRBJ2-3,TRBV19,.,TGTGCCAGTAGTTCAACAGGAATGCACACAGATACGCAGTATTTT,CASSSTGMHTDTQYF
.,TRBJ2-7,TRBV28,.,TGTGCCGTTGGGGGGCAGGGGTCCCACGAGCAGTACTTC,CAVGGQGSHEQYF
TRBD2,TRBJ2-1,TRBV7-2,.,TGTGCCAGCAGCTTCCAACTAGCGGGAGCGGGTAATGAGCAGTTCTTC,CASSFQLAGAGNEQFF
.,TRBJ1-6,TRBV18,.,TGTGCCAGCTCACCACCGGGACGGGATAATTCACCCCTCCACTTT,CASSPPGRDNSPLHF
TRBD2,TRBJ2-7,TRBV7-2,.,TGTGCCAGCAGCTATAGACTAGCGGGAGACGAGCAGTACTTC,CASSYRLAGDEQYF
.,TRBJ2-2,TRBV6-6,.,TGTGCCAGCAGTCCCCCGGGAAAAGGGGGGACCGGGGAGCTGTTTTTT,CASSPPGKGGTGELFF
.,TRBJ1-6,TRBV5-8,.,TGTGCCAGCAGCGGGGGGTCAGAAAATTCACCCCTCCACTTT,CASSGGSENSPLHF
TRBD2,TRBJ2-1,TRBV5-1,.,TGCGCCAGCAGCCTCGGCGGGAGCAATGAGCAGTTCTTC,CASSLGGSNEQFF
TRBD2,TRBJ2-3,TRBV5-1,.,TGCGCCAGCAGCCCATTCTTAGCGGGTCGCACAGATACGCAGTATTTT,CASSPFLAGRTDTQYF
TRBD2,TRBJ2-7,TRBV7-2,.,TGTGCCAGCAGCCCCGGACTAGCGGAAGCCTACGAGCAGTACTTC,CASSPGLAEAYEQYF
.,TRBJ2-1,TRBV7-2,.,TGTGCCAGCAGCTTTGATCCGGGAACGGGGAATGAGCAGTTCTTC,CASSFDPGTGNEQFF
.,TRBJ2-2,TRBV7-8,.,TGTGCCAGCAGGCGAGGGGCAGGAGACACCGGGGAGCTGTTTTTT,CASRRGAGDTGELFF
TRBD1,TRBJ2-2,TRBV5-4,.,TGTGCCAGCAGCCCTCTGGGACCACAGGGGGCAGAATCGGGGGAGCTGTTTTTT,CASSPLGPQGAESGELFF
.,TRBJ2-7,TRBV5-1,.,TGCGCCAGCAGCTCGCAGGTGTTCGGTAACTACGAGCAGTACTTC,CASSSQVFGNYEQYF
TRBD1,TRBJ1-1,TRBV30,.,TGTGCCTGGAGACAGGGGAGCACTGAAGCTTTCTTT,CAWRQGSTEAFF
.,TRBJ2-7,TRBV5-1,.,TGCGCCAGCAGCTTGGTCAGGGAGCCCTACGAGCAGTACTTC,CASSLVREPYEQYF
TRBD1,TRBJ1-2,TRBV4-3,.,TGCGCCAGCAGCCAGGCCCCGGGACAGGGAAATGTAAATGGCTACACCTTC,CASSQAPGQGNVNGYTF
.,TRBJ1-6,TRBV11-2,.,TGTGCCAGCAGCTTAGGTTCAGGGACTAATTCACCCCTCCACTTT,CASSLGSGTNSPLHF
TRBD1,TRBJ2-5,TRBV5-6,.,TGTGCCAGCAGCCTAGGCGGAATAGCGGGGACAGGGGGGACCCAGTACTTC,CASSLGGIAGTGGTQYF
.,TRBJ1-6,TRBV5-6,.,TGTGCCAGCAGGGCGGCACAGAACAATTCACCCCTCCACTTT,CASRAAQNNSPLHF
TRBD1,TRBJ1-1,TRBV4-3,few,TGCGCCAGCAGCCAAAGGGGGCGCGACACTGAAGCTTTCTTT,CASSQRGRDTEAFF
TRBD1,TRBJ2-7,TRBV5-1,.,TGCGCCAGCAGCTTAAATCGGGACAGGGGATATAGAAACGAGCAGTACTTC,CASSLNRDRGYRNEQYF
.,TRBJ1-2,TRBV5-1,.,TGCGCCAGCAGCCTGGGACAACACAACTATGGCTACACCTTC,CASSLGQHNYGYTF
TRBD1,TRBJ2-3,TRBV19,.,TGTGCCAGTAGTTTCCGGGACAGGGGGGGAGATACGCAGTATTTT,CASSFRDRGGDTQYF
.,TRBJ2-2,TRBV7-2,.,TGTGCCAGCAGCTTAGTTCCCCGGGGCCAGGGGGGCGGGGAGCTGTTTTTT,CASSLVPRGQGGGELFF
TRBD2,TRBJ2-3,TRBV4-2,.,TGTGCCAGCAGACTGGGACTAGCGGGAGACGGGGCAGATACGCAGTATTTT,CASRLGLAGDGADTQYF
.,TRBJ2-5,TRBV19,.,TGTGCCAGTAGTATGAAGGAGACCCAGTACTTC,CASSMKETQYF